This is a list of T cell receptor beta chains from one sample in a study of blood T cell repertoires in COVID-19. Some clones are missing from TCRdb's copy, which holds only in-frame ones; the method was immunoSEQ multiplex PCR. The table records 200,000 to 300,000 clones, approximately 84% of them present only once. Sequencing input: peripheral blood. The receptor source for this set is an elderly woman with acute or convalescent COVID-19. Each CDR3 is given with its conserved first and last residue. D genes are given only for firm matches. Clone size is not always given. Where it is, it says once, few, many or a class for expanded clones.

NA,TRBV28,once,TRBJ1-5,TGTGCCAGCAGTTTACCCCAGGGTTATCAGCCCCAGCATTTT,CASSLPQGYQPQHF
TRBD2,TRBV19,NA,TRBJ2-1,TGTGCCAGCCCCATAGCGGGGGGTCAGAACTCCTACAATGAGCAGTTCTTC,CASPIAGGQNSYNEQFF
NA,TRBV5-1,NA,TRBJ1-1,TGCGCCAGCACCAACGCCCGGGGCACTGAAGCTTTCTTT,CASTNARGTEAFF
NA,TRBV3-1/TRBV3-2,NA,TRBJ2-7,TGTGCCAGCAGCCAAGATGGGCTTATCTACGAGCAGTACTTC,CASSQDGLIYEQYF
TRBD2,TRBV2,NA,TRBJ2-1,TGTGCCAGCAGTCTCGGGAGGCCCTCCTACAATGAGCAGTTCTTC,CASSLGRPSYNEQFF
NA,TRBV18,NA,TRBJ2-3,TGTGCCAGCTCACCCGAACGACTAGGAGGGGCAGATACGCAGTATTTT,CASSPERLGGADTQYF
NA,TRBV7-8,NA,TRBJ2-7,TGTGCCAGCAGCTTAACAGATGGGGGCGGGAGTAGCGAGCAGTACTTC,CASSLTDGGGSSEQYF
TRBD1,TRBV4-3,NA,TRBJ1-2,TGCGCCAGCAGCCAAGATCTAGGGACAGGGGCTAACTATGGCTACACCTTC,CASSQDLGTGANYGYTF
TRBD2,TRBV5-1,NA,TRBJ2-3,TGCGCCAGCAGCGGGCTAGCGGGAGGGCCACATACGCAGTATTTT,CASSGLAGGPHTQYF
NA,TRBV6-6,NA,TRBJ2-2,TGTGCCATACAACAGGTGAACACCGGGGAGCTGTTTTTT,CAIQQVNTGELFF
NA,TRBV11-3,NA,TRBJ1-6,TGTGCCAGCAGCTTAAAGGGGCGGAGGGGTATTTCACCCCTCCACTTT,CASSLKGRRGISPLHF
NA,TRBV7-5,NA,TRBJ2-5,TGTGTCAGAAGCTTAGAGGGCCTCCAGGGGTACGGAAAAAAGACCCAGTACTTC,CVRSLEGLQGYGKKTQYF
NA,TRBV7-9,once,TRBJ2-5,TGTGCCAGCAGCTCGACAGTAGGGATAGAGACCCAGTACTTC,CASSSTVGIETQYF
NA,TRBV20-1,NA,TRBJ1-2,TGCAGTGGGTACAGGGATGGCTACACCTTC,CSGYRDGYTF
TRBD2,TRBV6-1,NA,TRBJ2-2,TGTGCCAGCAGTGAAGTAAGACGTACTAGCGGGAGTCCGGGGGAGCTGTTTTTT,CASSEVRRTSGSPGELFF
NA,TRBV11-3,NA,TRBJ2-3,TGTGCCAGCAGCAACGACAGACTAGATACGCAGTATTTT,CASSNDRLDTQYF
TRBD1,TRBV4-1,NA,TRBJ1-6,TGCGCCAGCAGCCAAGAAGGGAGACAGGGGGCGAATTCACCCCTCCACTTT,CASSQEGRQGANSPLHF
TRBD1,TRBV10-3,NA,TRBJ2-1,TGTGCCATCAGTGGGGACAGGGGGAAGGGGAATGAGCAGTTCTTC,CAISGDRGKGNEQFF
NA,TRBV5-6,NA,TRBJ2-5,TGTGCCAGCAGCTTTTACGGAGGGGCCTGGGAGACCCAGTACTTC,CASSFYGGAWETQYF
NA,TRBV3-1/TRBV3-2,NA,TRBJ2-1,TGTGCCAGCAGCCAGATACAGGGGCAGTTCTTC,CASSQIQGQFF
TRBD1,TRBV5-8,few,TRBJ2-7,TGTGCCAGCAGCCGGGACAGGGGGTACGAGCAGTACTTC,CASSRDRGYEQYF
NA,TRBV18,NA,TRBJ1-5,TGTGCCAGCTCACCACAGATGGAGCAGCCCCAGCATTTT,CASSPQMEQPQHF
TRBD1,TRBV4-3,NA,TRBJ2-1,TGCGCCAGCAGCCGGGGGACAGGTTTTGAGCAGTTCTTC,CASSRGTGFEQFF
TRBD1,TRBV19,NA,TRBJ1-2,TGTGCCAGTAGCCGGGGCAGGGACAGAGGCTACACCTTC,CASSRGRDRGYTF
TRBD1,TRBV5-1,NA,TRBJ1-5,TGCGCCAGCAGCTTGTCGGGACAGGAGAGTCAGCCCCAGCATTTT,CASSLSGQESQPQHF
NA,TRBV4-3,NA,TRBJ2-7,TGCGCCAGCAGCCAAGTGACCGGGGGTATCGACGAGCAGTACTTC,CASSQVTGGIDEQYF
TRBD1,TRBV6-5,NA,TRBJ1-1,TGTGCCAGCACCGCAGGGGGGTATACTGAAGCTTTCTTT,CASTAGGYTEAFF
TRBD1,TRBV20-1,NA,TRBJ1-5,TGCAGTGCTAGTACAGGGGGCGGCAATCAGCCCCAGCATTTT,CSASTGGGNQPQHF
NA,TRBV7-9,once,TRBJ1-2,TGTGCCAGCAGCTTCGATTACAGGGATGGCTACACCTTC,CASSFDYRDGYTF
NA,TRBV2,NA,TRBJ1-2,TGTGCCAGCAGTGAGTTACCCAGCTATGGCTACACCTTC,CASSELPSYGYTF
NA,TRBV25-1,NA,TRBJ1-1,TGTGCCAGCAGTGCACATTTGAACACTGAAGCTTTCTTT,CASSAHLNTEAFF
NA,TRBV7-2,NA,TRBJ1-5,TGTGCCAGCAGCTTAGGGACAGTCGATCAGCCCCAGCATTTT,CASSLGTVDQPQHF
NA,TRBV9,NA,TRBJ2-3,TGTGCCAGCAGCGTAGCGGGCACAGATACGCAGTATTTT,CASSVAGTDTQYF
TRBD1,TRBV7-2,NA,TRBJ2-7,TGTGCCAGCAGCTCCCGGGACAGGGGGCGCCGGTCCTACGAGCAGTACTTC,CASSSRDRGRRSYEQYF